A selection of T cell receptor beta chains follows, all from one sample in a study of Ad26.COV2.S vaccination and SARS-CoV-2 variants. Some clones are missing from TCRdb's copy, which holds only in-frame ones; the method was immunoSEQ multiplex PCR. The sample lists some 640,000 clones, approximately 88% seen once, with approximately 1.5% in the top ten. Sequencing was performed on peripheral blood, taken in a trial of Ad26.COV2.S vaccine versus placebo. These receptors were obtained from a person aged 18 to 65 who received the Ad26.COV2.S COVID-19 vaccine or a placebo. Both conserved end residues are part of each CDR3. The order of the fields is clone size, V gene, J gene, D gene, CDR3 protein, CDR3 DNA. D genes are given only for firm matches. Size tells how often a clone was seen (once, few, many) or the class of an expanded clone, and some rows leave it out.

size: -; V: TRBV19; J: TRBJ1-1; D: -; CDR3: CASRQLNTEAFF; DNA: TGTGCCAGCAGACAGCTGAACACTGAAGCTTTCTTT
size: -; V: TRBV24-1; J: TRBJ1-4; D: -; CDR3: CATRAAANEKLFF; DNA: TGTGCCACCAGGGCGGCGGCTAATGAAAAACTGTTTTTT
size: -; V: TRBV5-8; J: TRBJ2-7; D: -; CDR3: CASSLSGEQYF; DNA: TGTGCCAGCAGCTTGTCGGGCGAGCAGTACTTC
size: -; V: TRBV4-2; J: TRBJ2-7; D: TRBD2; CDR3: CASSPQTGGPYEQYF; DNA: TGTGCCAGCAGCCCCCAAACGGGAGGCCCCTACGAGCAGTACTTC
size: -; V: TRBV2; J: TRBJ2-6; D: TRBD1; CDR3: CASSHGQGSGANVLTF; DNA: TGTGCCAGCAGTCATGGACAGGGCAGTGGGGCCAACGTCCTGACTTTC
size: -; V: TRBV7-9; J: TRBJ2-3; D: -; CDR3: CASSLGTVRYTQYF; DNA: TGTGCCAGCAGCTTAGGGACCGTCAGGTATACGCAGTATTTT
size: -; V: TRBV19; J: TRBJ2-2; D: TRBD1; CDR3: CASSFGQGSGELFF; DNA: TGTGCCAGTAGTTTTGGACAGGGGTCCGGGGAGCTGTTTTTT
size: once; V: TRBV2; J: TRBJ2-7; D: -; CDR3: CASSSTPYEQYF; DNA: TGTGCCAGCAGTTCTACCCCTTACGAGCAGTACTTC
size: -; V: TRBV18; J: TRBJ2-1; D: TRBD1; CDR3: CASSLGTGEQFF; DNA: TGTGCCAGCTCATTAGGGACAGGGGAGCAGTTCTTC
size: once; V: TRBV10-3; J: TRBJ1-2; D: -; CDR3: CAISVETNYGYTF; DNA: TGTGCCATCAGTGTCGAGACTAACTATGGCTACACCTTC
size: -; V: TRBV24-1; J: TRBJ2-7; D: TRBD2; CDR3: CATSDPYGTTPYEQYF; DNA: TGTGCCACCAGTGACCCCTACGGGACTACCCCCTACGAGCAGTACTTC
size: -; V: TRBV19; J: TRBJ2-7; D: TRBD2; CDR3: CASSFASGNYEQYF; DNA: TGTGCCAGTAGTTTCGCTAGCGGGAACTACGAGCAGTACTTC
size: -; V: TRBV5-4; J: TRBJ2-6; D: -; CDR3: CASSRKAGAPGANVLTF; DNA: TGTGCCAGCAGCCGTAAGGCGGGGGCGCCTGGGGCCAACGTCCTGACTTTC
size: -; V: TRBV24-1; J: TRBJ2-1; D: -; CDR3: CATSAPQGQRQFF; DNA: TGTGCCACCAGTGCCCCACAGGGCCAGAGGCAGTTCTTC
size: -; V: TRBV5-1; J: TRBJ2-7; D: -; CDR3: CASSETGYEQYF; DNA: TGCGCCAGCAGCGAAACAGGCTACGAGCAGTACTTC
size: -; V: TRBV2; J: TRBJ1-5; D: -; CDR3: CASSVRGEGWQPQHF; DNA: TGTGCCAGCAGTGTGAGGGGAGAAGGGTGGCAGCCCCAGCATTTT
size: -; V: TRBV11-3; J: TRBJ2-5; D: TRBD1; CDR3: CASSQGQGRQETQYF; DNA: TGTGCCAGCAGCCAGGGACAGGGTCGACAAGAGACCCAGTACTTC
size: -; V: TRBV25-1; J: TRBJ2-3; D: -; CDR3: CASSELEGGGTDTQYF; DNA: TGTGCCAGCAGTGAATTAGAGGGCGGGGGCACAGATACGCAGTATTTT
size: once; V: TRBV6-6; J: TRBJ2-7; D: TRBD2; CDR3: CASSRLAGDYEQYF; DNA: TGTGCCAGCAGTAGACTAGCGGGGGATTACGAGCAGTACTTC
size: -; V: TRBV19; J: TRBJ1-2; D: -; CDR3: CASNIAADFAPNYGYTF; DNA: TGTGCCAGTAATATCGCGGCAGACTTCGCTCCTAACTATGGCTACACCTTC
size: -; V: TRBV3-1/TRBV3-2; J: TRBJ1-4; D: TRBD1; CDR3: CASSHDRGLEKLFF; DNA: TGTGCCAGCAGCCATGACAGGGGGCTTGAAAAACTGTTTTTT
size: few; V: TRBV30; J: TRBJ1-3; D: -; CDR3: CAWSPSGNTIYF; DNA: TGTGCCTGGAGCCCCTCTGGAAACACCATATATTTT
size: -; V: TRBV29-1; J: TRBJ2-2; D: -; CDR3: CSVKDTGELFF; DNA: TGCAGCGTTAAGGACACCGGGGAGCTGTTTTTT
size: -; V: TRBV4-3; J: TRBJ1-3; D: -; CDR3: CASSQGDSGNTIYF; DNA: TGCGCCAGCAGCCAAGGAGACTCTGGAAACACCATATATTTT
size: -; V: TRBV5-1; J: TRBJ2-1; D: TRBD2; CDR3: CASSLVAGADNEQFF; DNA: TGCGCCAGCAGCTTGGTGGCGGGAGCCGACAATGAGCAGTTCTTC
size: -; V: TRBV6-5; J: TRBJ1-4; D: TRBD1; CDR3: CASTGLQGGNEKLFF; DNA: TGTGCCAGCACCGGGCTTCAGGGGGGAAATGAAAAACTGTTTTTT
size: -; V: TRBV7-8; J: TRBJ1-3; D: TRBD1; CDR3: CASSPRTGALGAGNTIYF; DNA: TGTGCCAGCAGCCCCCGGACAGGGGCTCTAGGTGCTGGAAACACCATATATTTT
size: -; V: TRBV30; J: TRBJ1-6; D: -; CDR3: CAWRPEGSPLHF; DNA: TGTGCCTGGAGGCCAGAGGGCTCACCCCTCCACTTT
size: -; V: TRBV5-1; J: TRBJ1-1; D: TRBD1; CDR3: CASSPGQGTRLEAFF; DNA: TGCGCCAGCAGCCCGGGACAGGGGACCAGACTTGAAGCTTTCTTT
size: once; V: TRBV19; J: TRBJ2-1; D: -; CDR3: CAVEQGTGNEQFF; DNA: TGTGCCGTTGAACAGGGAACGGGCAATGAGCAGTTCTTC
size: -; V: TRBV20-1; J: TRBJ1-5; D: -; CDR3: CSASLGADSNQPQHF; DNA: TGCAGTGCTAGTTTAGGGGCTGATAGCAATCAGCCCCAGCATTTT
size: -; V: TRBV18; J: TRBJ2-5; D: TRBD1; CDR3: CASSRRDRAETQYF; DNA: TGTGCCAGCTCCCGCCGGGACAGGGCGGAGACCCAGTACTTC
size: few; V: TRBV4-1; J: TRBJ1-1; D: -; CDR3: CASSQDRGRNTEAFF; DNA: TGCGCCAGCAGCCAAGACCGGGGGCGGAACACTGAAGCTTTCTTT
size: -; V: TRBV11-3; J: TRBJ2-3; D: -; CDR3: CASSLGSLESDTQYF; DNA: TGTGCCAGCAGCCTCGGGAGTTTGGAGTCTGATACGCAGTATTTT
size: -; V: TRBV2; J: TRBJ1-1; D: -; CDR3: CASSGGYVEAFF; DNA: TGTGCCAGCAGTGGAGGCTATGTTGAAGCTTTCTTT
size: -; V: TRBV25-1; J: TRBJ2-7; D: TRBD2; CDR3: CASTGRAGYEQYF; DNA: TGTGCCAGCACCGGGAGGGCCGGGTACGAGCAGTACTTC
size: -; V: TRBV6-5; J: TRBJ1-3; D: -; CDR3: CASSYTSPPGNTIYF; DNA: TGTGCCAGCAGTTACACGAGCCCCCCTGGAAACACCATATATTTT
size: -; V: TRBV6-5; J: TRBJ1-6; D: -; CDR3: CASSYSLGLGSPLHF; DNA: TGTGCCAGCAGTTACTCGTTAGGGTTGGGCTCACCCCTCCACTTT
size: -; V: TRBV18; J: TRBJ2-7; D: TRBD1; CDR3: CASSPPAGGDEQYF; DNA: TGTGCCAGCTCACCACCCGCAGGGGGCGACGAGCAGTACTTC
size: -; V: TRBV3-1/TRBV3-2; J: TRBJ1-5; D: -; CDR3: CASSQDNVGQPQHF; DNA: TGTGCCAGCAGCCAAGACAACGTGGGTCAGCCCCAGCATTTT
size: -; V: TRBV21-1; J: TRBJ2-1; D: -; CDR3: CASSSNGSSYNEQFF; DNA: TGTGCCAGCAGCAGTAACGGGAGCTCCTACAATGAGCAGTTCTTC
size: -; V: TRBV6-6; J: TRBJ2-3; D: -; CDR3: CASSYRPRDSTDTQYF; DNA: TGTGCCAGCAGTTACAGGCCGCGGGATAGCACAGATACGCAGTATTTT
size: -; V: TRBV2; J: TRBJ1-2; D: TRBD1; CDR3: CASSEDRAGYTF; DNA: TGTGCCAGCAGTGAGGACAGGGCTGGCTACACCTTC
size: -; V: TRBV5-1; J: TRBJ1-2; D: -; CDR3: CASSIAADGRYTF; DNA: TGCGCCAGCAGCATAGCTGCCGACGGACGCTACACCTTC
size: -; V: TRBV5-6; J: TRBJ1-6; D: -; CDR3: CASSLAGAHNSPLHF; DNA: TGTGCCAGCAGCTTGGCAGGTGCTCATAATTCACCCCTCCACTTT
size: -; V: TRBV19; J: TRBJ1-5; D: -; CDR3: CASSMEGIQPQHF; DNA: TGTGCCAGTAGTATGGAGGGGATTCAGCCCCAGCATTTT
size: -; V: TRBV20-1; J: TRBJ1-4; D: -; CDR3: CSASSGLPNEKLFF; DNA: TGCAGTGCTAGTTCCGGACTTCCTAATGAAAAACTGTTTTTT
size: -; V: TRBV7-2; J: TRBJ2-7; D: -; CDR3: CASSQYRQTYEQYF; DNA: TGTGCCAGCAGCCAATACCGACAGACCTACGAGCAGTACTTC
size: -; V: TRBV18; J: TRBJ2-7; D: -; CDR3: CASSPKFGVYEQYF; DNA: TGTGCCAGCTCACCAAAATTTGGGGTTTACGAGCAGTACTTC
size: once; V: TRBV18; J: TRBJ2-7; D: TRBD2; CDR3: CASSPLSGSTYEQYF; DNA: TGTGCCAGCTCACCACTTAGCGGGTCTACCTACGAGCAGTACTTC
size: -; V: TRBV28; J: TRBJ1-3; D: -; CDR3: CASSFSQYTIYF; DNA: TGTGCCAGCAGTTTTAGTCAGTACACCATATATTTT
size: -; V: TRBV10-3; J: TRBJ1-5; D: -; CDR3: CAISGADYQPQHF; DNA: TGTGCCATCAGTGGCGCCGATTATCAGCCCCAGCATTTT
size: -; V: TRBV25-1; J: TRBJ1-4; D: TRBD1; CDR3: CASSGPDREPGEKLFF; DNA: TGTGCCAGCAGTGGACCCGACAGGGAGCCAGGGGAAAAACTGTTTTTT
size: -; V: TRBV12-5; J: TRBJ2-1; D: -; CDR3: CASGLVLGKGGYNEQFF; DNA: TGTGCTAGTGGTTTGGTACTGGGGAAGGGGGGCTACAATGAGCAGTTCTTC